The clone carrying this TCR beta chain was seen more than once but under ten times. Its antigen is unknown. A read error may produce the germline difference seen at one junction end. Sequencing libraries for TCR beta were prepared with iRepertoire HTBI primers and Arm-PCR of CDR3 regions. One entry per CDR3 protein results from TCRdb running MiXCR on the multiplex PCR reads. The sample yields roughly 500,000 distinct CDR3 sequences, roughly 13% seen once. Noted time point: newly diagnosed GD, antithyroid drugs for less than 3 months. PBMC RNA was the source of the TCR library. All patients originated from an endocrinology department located in Xi'an, China. This CDR3 spans 13 amino acids. Germline V CDR1 and CDR2: SNHLY, FYNNEI. The data belong to a study of regulatory T cells in long-lasting Graves disease. General study findings and limits: TRBV28, TRBJ1-2 and TRBJ2-5 were favored in persistent disease.

These sequences were also reported in another study, on T cells in Graves' hyperthyroidism and ophthalmopathy. As that report states: Graves' hyperthyroidism qualified as stable when ophthalmopathy did not progress within 18 months. First-round RT-PCR with HTBI primers amplified the TCR CDR3 region.

V gene TRBV2 combines with J gene TRBJ1-1; D is unclear. This material consisted of peripheral blood mononuclear cells (PBMCs), taken at new diagnosis, from a patient treated with antithyroid drugs. This receptor was identified in a man aged 30 to 39 with Graves disease. CDR3 in amino acids: CASMGRENTGAFF. The CDR3 DNA is TGTGCCAGCATGGGTAGGGAAAACACTGGAGCTTTCTTT.